A selection of T cell receptor beta chains follows, all from one sample in a study of blood T cell repertoires in COVID-19. TCRdb's table, derived via immunoSEQ multiplex PCR, lists solely in-frame clones and lacks some. The data show roughly 62,000 clones, around 90% seen once. Material for sequencing was peripheral blood. All receptors derive from a human donor with acute or convalescent COVID-19. The donor label of this sample is uncertain. Each CDR3 is given with its conserved first and last residue. Size tells how often a clone was seen (once, few, many) or the class of an expanded clone, and some rows leave it out.

CDR3aa	v_gene	j_gene	abundance
CASSRTSGDNEQFF	TRBV9	TRBJ2-1	.
CASRPGQTTDTQYF	TRBV5-4	TRBJ2-3	.
CASSSSDRGKETQYF	TRBV6-5	TRBJ2-5	once
CAAKTSRDLREQFF	TRBV10-3	TRBJ2-1	.
CASSYSGSSYEQYF	TRBV6-6	TRBJ2-7	.
CASSSTRGDQPQHF	TRBV5-6	TRBJ1-5	.
CATSDGPLPYNEQFF	TRBV24-1	TRBJ2-1	.
CASSLTGSGNTIYF	TRBV5-4	TRBJ1-3	.
CAGTSGGAEETQYF	TRBV5-4	TRBJ2-5	.
CASSPWSDQSSIQYF	TRBV4-1	TRBJ2-4	.
CASSQDQLAPYEQYF	TRBV4-1	TRBJ2-7	.
CASRGTGDGQPQHF	TRBV27	TRBJ1-5	.
CASSLTGDTGELFF	TRBV7-9	TRBJ2-2	.
CASLAGQETQYF	TRBV28	TRBJ2-5	.
CASRGIAGQSNQPQHF	TRBV27	TRBJ1-5	.
CASSQQIGRTDTQYF	TRBV14	TRBJ2-3	once
CASSKTGGRQPQHF	TRBV28	TRBJ1-5	.
CAWSASRTGSPGNTIYF	TRBV30	TRBJ1-3	once
CATSRDETGFFGKLFF	TRBV15	TRBJ1-4	.
CASSRFRGPGELFF	TRBV3-1/TRBV3-2	TRBJ2-2	once
CASSLGVGADEQYF	TRBV5-1	TRBJ2-7	.
CASSGGQAYTGELFF	TRBV6-6	TRBJ2-2	once
CASSRTGTGTVEETQYF	TRBV11-2	TRBJ2-5	.
CASSVAPSEKDTQYF	TRBV9	TRBJ2-3	.
CASSSTGTAAGNTIYF	TRBV28	TRBJ1-3	few
CATSLTGDGYTF	TRBV24-1	TRBJ1-2	.
CASSTGTGQQETQYF	TRBV5-1	TRBJ2-5	.
CASSQLSDTQYF	TRBV3-1/TRBV3-2	TRBJ2-3	.
CASSWTSGSEYNEQFF	TRBV7-6	TRBJ2-1	.
CASRTGAMNTGELFF	TRBV19	TRBJ2-2	.
CAISESAVTEGTEAFF	TRBV10-3	TRBJ1-1	.
CASSYRRARDNSPLHF	TRBV6-6	TRBJ1-6	.
CASSSNSGETQYF	TRBV7-9	TRBJ2-5	.
CAGSLSRYEQYF	TRBV28	TRBJ2-7	.
CASSLGREAYNEQFF	TRBV7-2	TRBJ2-1	.
CAWSVDGVTDTQYF	TRBV30	TRBJ2-3	.
CASSQTGGTGGQPQHF	TRBV19	TRBJ1-5	.
CATSDQIQGVEGYTF	TRBV24-1	TRBJ1-2	.
CAGGGRRGYGYTF	TRBV28	TRBJ1-2	.
CSVEASAGELFF	TRBV29-1	TRBJ2-2	.
CASSMEGQLHEKLFF	TRBV5-1	TRBJ1-4	.
CASSFGTSRETQYF	TRBV5-4	TRBJ2-5	.
CASRGEGPEAFF	TRBV2	TRBJ1-1	.
CASSLVQGAVSPLHF	TRBV5-1	TRBJ1-6	.
CAISGSDSFNEKLFF	TRBV10-3	TRBJ1-4	.
CASSLGRANEKLFF	TRBV27	TRBJ1-4	.
CASSPQTSGRDPGEQYF	TRBV27	TRBJ2-7	.
CASSFSRGHGSGANVLTF	TRBV2	TRBJ2-6	.
CASSERGYTANEKLFF	TRBV6-1	TRBJ1-4	once
CASSPRLYGYTF	TRBV28	TRBJ1-2	.
CASSFRGAGNQPQHF	TRBV28	TRBJ1-5	once
CASSRGISNQPQHF	TRBV5-6	TRBJ1-5	.
CASSGRTSGQETQYF	TRBV5-1	TRBJ2-5	.